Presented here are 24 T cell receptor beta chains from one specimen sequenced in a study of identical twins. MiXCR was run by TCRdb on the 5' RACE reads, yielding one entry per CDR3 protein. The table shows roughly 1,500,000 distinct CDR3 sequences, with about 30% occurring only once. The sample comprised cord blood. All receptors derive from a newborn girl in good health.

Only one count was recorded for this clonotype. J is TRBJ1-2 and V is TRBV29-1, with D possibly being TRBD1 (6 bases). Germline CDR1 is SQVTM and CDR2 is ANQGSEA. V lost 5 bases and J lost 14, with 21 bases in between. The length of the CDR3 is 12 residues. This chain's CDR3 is CSVIGGLEEGTF. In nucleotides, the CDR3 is TGCAGCGTTATCGGGGGCCTGGAAGAGGGGACCTTC. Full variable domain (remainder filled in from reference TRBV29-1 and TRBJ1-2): SAVISQKPSRDICQRGTSLTIQCQVDSQVTMMFWYRQQPGQSLTLIATANQGSEATYESGFVIDKFPISRPNLTFSTLTVSNMSPEDSSIYLCSVIGGLEEGTFGSGTRLTVV.

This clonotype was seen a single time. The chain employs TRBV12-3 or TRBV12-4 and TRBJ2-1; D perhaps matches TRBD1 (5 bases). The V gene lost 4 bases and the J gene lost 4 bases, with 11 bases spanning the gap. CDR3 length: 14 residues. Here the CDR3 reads CASSSWGQYNEQFF. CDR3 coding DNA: TGTGCCAGCAGTTCTTGGGGCCAATACAATGAGCAGTTCTTC.

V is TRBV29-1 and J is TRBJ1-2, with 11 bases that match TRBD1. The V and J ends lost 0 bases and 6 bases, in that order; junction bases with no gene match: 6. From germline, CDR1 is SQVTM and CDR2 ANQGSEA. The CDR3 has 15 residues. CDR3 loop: CSVEDLGGQGDGYTF. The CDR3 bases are TGCAGCGTTGAAGATCTCGGGGGACAGGGGGATGGCTACACCTTC.

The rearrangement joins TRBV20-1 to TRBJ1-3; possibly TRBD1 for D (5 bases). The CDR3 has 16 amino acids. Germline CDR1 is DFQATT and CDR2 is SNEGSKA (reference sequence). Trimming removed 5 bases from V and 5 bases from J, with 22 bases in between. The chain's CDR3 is CSAAVRTRSTRNTIYF. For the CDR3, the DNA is TGCAGTGCTGCCGTAAGGACACGGTCTACGAGAAACACCATATATTTT.

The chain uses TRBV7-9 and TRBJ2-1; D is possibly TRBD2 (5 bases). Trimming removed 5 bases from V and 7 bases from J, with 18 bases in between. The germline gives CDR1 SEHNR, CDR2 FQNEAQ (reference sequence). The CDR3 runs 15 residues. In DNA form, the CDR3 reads TGTGCCAGCAGCCTGAGACTACCCTTGATAAATGAGCAGTTCTTC. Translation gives CASSLRLPLINEQFF.

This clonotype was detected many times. The DNA for the CDR3 is TGTGCCAGCCGATGGACAGGTTCAACAGATACGCAGTATTTT. Encoded protein: CASRWTGSTDTQYF. The rearrangement uses TRBV7-2 and TRBJ2-3; 7 bases are shared with TRBD1. J gave up 3 bases and V 8 bases, and 8 bases lay outside the gene matches. The CDR3 is made up of 14 amino acids. Looked up from germline, CDR1 is SGHTA and CDR2 is FQGNSA. The full variable domain, rest sourced from reference TRBV7-2 and TRBJ2-3, is GAGVSQSPSNKVTEKGKDVELRCDPISGHTALYWYRQSLGQGLEFLIYFQGNSAPDKSGLPSDRFSAERTGGSVSTLTIQRTQQEDSAVYLCASRWTGSTDTQYFGPGTRLTVL.

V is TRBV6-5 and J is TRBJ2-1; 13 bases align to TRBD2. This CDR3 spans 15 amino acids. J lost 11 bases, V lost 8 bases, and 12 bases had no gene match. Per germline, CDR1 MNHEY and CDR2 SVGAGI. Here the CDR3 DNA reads TGTGCCAGCCACCCGGGCGGACTAGCGGGAGTGAAGCAGTTCTTC. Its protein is CASHPGGLAGVKQFF.

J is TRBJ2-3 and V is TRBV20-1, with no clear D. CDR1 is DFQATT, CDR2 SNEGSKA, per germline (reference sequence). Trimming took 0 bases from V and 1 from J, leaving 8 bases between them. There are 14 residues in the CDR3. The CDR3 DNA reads TGCAGTGCTAGAGATGCGCTGGGCACAGATACGCAGTATTTT. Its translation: CSARDALGTDTQYF.

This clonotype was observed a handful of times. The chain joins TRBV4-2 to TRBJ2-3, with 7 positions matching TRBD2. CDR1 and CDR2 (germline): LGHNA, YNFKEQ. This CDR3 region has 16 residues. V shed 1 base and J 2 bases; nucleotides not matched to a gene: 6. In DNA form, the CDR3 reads TGTGCCAGCAGCCAAGCGGCGACTAGCTACACAGATACGCAGTATTTT. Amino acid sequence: CASSQAATSYTDTQYF.

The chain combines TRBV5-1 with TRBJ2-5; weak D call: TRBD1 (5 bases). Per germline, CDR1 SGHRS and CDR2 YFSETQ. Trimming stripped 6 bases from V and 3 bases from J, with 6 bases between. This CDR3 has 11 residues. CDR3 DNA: TGCGCCAGCATGACAGAAGAGACCCAGTACTTC. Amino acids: CASMTEETQYF.

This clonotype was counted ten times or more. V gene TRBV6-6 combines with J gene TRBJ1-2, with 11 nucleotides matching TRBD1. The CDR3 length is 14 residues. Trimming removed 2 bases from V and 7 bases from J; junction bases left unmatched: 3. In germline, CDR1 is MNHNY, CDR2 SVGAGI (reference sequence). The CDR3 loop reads CASSYGGQGAGYTF. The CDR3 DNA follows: TGTGCCAGCAGTTACGGAGGACAGGGGGCTGGCTACACCTTC.

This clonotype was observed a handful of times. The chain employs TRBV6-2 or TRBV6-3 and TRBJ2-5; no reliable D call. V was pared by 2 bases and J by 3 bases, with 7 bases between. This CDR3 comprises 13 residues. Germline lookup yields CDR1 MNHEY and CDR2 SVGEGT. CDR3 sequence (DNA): TGTGCCAGCAGTTACGGGCACGAAGAGACCCAGTACTTC. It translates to CASSYGHEETQYF.

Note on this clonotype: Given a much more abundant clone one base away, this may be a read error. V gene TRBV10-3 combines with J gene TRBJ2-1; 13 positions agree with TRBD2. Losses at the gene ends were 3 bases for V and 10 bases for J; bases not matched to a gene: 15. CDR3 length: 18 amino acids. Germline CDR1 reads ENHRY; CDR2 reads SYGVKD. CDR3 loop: CAISDPTSGRINSYEQFF. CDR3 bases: TGTGCCATCAGTGATCCGACTAGCGGGAGGATCAACTCCTACGAGCAGTTCTTC.

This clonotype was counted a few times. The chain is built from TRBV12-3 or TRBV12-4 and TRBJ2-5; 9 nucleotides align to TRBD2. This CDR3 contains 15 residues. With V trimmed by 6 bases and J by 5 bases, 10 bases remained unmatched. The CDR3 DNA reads TGTGCCAGCAGATTGGGACTAGCAGGCTGGGAGACCCAGTACTTC. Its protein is CASRLGLAGWETQYF.

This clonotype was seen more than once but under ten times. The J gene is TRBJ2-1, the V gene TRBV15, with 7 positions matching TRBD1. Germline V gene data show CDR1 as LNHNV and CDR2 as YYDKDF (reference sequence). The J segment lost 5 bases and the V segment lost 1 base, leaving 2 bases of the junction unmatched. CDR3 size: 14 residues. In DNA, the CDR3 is TGTGCCACCAGCAGAGGGGACAGTAACAATGAGCAGTTCTTC. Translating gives CATSRGDSNNEQFF.

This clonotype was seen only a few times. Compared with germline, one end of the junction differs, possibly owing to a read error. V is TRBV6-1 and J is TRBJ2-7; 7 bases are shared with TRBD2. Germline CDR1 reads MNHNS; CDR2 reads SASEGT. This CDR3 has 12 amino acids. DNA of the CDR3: TGTGCCAGCAGCGAAGCGGGGTTCGGGCAGTACTTC. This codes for CASSEAGFGQYF.

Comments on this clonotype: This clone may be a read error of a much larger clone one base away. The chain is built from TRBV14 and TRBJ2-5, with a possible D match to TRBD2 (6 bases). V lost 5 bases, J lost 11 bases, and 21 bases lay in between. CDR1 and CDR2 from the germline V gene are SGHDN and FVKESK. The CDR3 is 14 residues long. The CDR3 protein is CASSSRLGYNEQYF. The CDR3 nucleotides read TGTGCCAGCAGCTCTCGACTAGGGTACAATGAGCAGTACTTC.

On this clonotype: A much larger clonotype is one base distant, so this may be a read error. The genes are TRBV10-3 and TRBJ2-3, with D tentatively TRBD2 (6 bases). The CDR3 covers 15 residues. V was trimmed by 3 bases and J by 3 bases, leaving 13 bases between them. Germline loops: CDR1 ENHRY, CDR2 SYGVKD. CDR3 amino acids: CAISDRRGSTDTQYF. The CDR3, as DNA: TGTGCCATCAGTGATCGCCGGGGGAGTACAGATACGCAGTATTTT.

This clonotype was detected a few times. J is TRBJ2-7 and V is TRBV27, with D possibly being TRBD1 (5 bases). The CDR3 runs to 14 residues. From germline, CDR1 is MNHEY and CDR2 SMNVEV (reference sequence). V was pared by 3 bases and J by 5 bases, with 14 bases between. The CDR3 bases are TGTGCCAGCAGTTTGTCCCCCAGGGCTCACGAGCAGTACTTC. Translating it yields CASSLSPRAHEQYF.

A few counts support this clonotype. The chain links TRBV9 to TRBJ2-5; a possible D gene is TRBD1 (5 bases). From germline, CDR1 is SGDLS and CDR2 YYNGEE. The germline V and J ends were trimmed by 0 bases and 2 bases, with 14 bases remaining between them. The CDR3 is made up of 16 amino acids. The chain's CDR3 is CASSVVTGVGQETQYF. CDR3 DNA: TGTGCCAGCAGCGTAGTAACAGGTGTGGGACAAGAGACCCAGTACTTC.

DNA for the CDR3: TGTGCCAGTAGTATAGATCGGGGGTACAGTTATGGTGAGCAGTTCTTC. Translated, it gives CASSIDRGYSYGEQFF. The V call is TRBV19, the J call TRBJ2-1; the D gene is possibly TRBD2 (6 bases). This CDR3 region has 16 residues. The V end was cut by 0 bases, the J end by 9 bases, with 18 bases between. Germline values: CDR1 LNHDA, CDR2 SQIVND (reference sequence).

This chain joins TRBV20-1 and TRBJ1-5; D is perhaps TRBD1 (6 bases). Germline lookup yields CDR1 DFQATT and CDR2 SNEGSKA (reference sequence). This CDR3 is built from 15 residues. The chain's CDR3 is CTAREGGMNQRPQHF. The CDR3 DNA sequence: TGCACAGCTAGGGAGGGGGGGATGAATCAGCGGCCCCAGCATTTT.

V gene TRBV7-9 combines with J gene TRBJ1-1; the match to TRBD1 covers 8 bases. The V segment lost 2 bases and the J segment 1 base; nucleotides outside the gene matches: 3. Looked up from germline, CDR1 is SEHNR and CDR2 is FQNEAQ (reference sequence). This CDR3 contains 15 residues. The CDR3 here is CASSLQGAPNTEAFF. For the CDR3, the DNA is TGTGCCAGCAGCTTACAGGGGGCGCCGAACACTGAAGCTTTCTTT.

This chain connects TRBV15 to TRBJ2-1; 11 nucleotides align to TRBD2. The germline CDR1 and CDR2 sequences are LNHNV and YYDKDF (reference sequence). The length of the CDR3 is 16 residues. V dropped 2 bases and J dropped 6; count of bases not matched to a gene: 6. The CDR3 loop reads CATSRFSGGAGNEQFF. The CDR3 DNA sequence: TGTGCCACCAGCAGATTTAGCGGGGGGGCAGGCAATGAGCAGTTCTTC.